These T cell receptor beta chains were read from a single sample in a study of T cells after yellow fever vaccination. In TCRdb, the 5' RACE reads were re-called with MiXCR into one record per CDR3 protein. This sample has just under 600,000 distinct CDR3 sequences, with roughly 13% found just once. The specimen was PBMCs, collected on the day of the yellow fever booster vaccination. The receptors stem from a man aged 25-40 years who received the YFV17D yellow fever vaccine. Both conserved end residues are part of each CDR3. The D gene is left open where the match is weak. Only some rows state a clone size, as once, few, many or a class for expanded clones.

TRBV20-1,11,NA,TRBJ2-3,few,TGCAGTGCTAGAATGCAGTATACGCAGTATTTT,CSARMQYTQYF
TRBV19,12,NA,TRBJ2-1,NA,TGTGCCAGTAGTGGCAGCGGCGACATTATAGTCTTC,CASSGSGDIIVF
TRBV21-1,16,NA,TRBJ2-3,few,TGTGCCAGCAGCAACAAGACAGTCCCCGGGTCTGATACGCAGTATTTT,CASSNKTVPGSDTQYF
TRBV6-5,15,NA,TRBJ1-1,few,TGTGCCAGCAGTTTATCCTTGAATTTGAACACTGAAGCTTTCTTT,CASSLSLNLNTEAFF
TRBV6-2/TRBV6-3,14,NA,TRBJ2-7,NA,TGTGCCAGCAGTCAGAGTCCGGGACCCTACGAGCAGTACTTC,CASSQSPGPYEQYF
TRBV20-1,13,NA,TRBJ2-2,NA,TGCAGTGCGCGGGACGACCTCACCGGGGAGCTGTTTTTT,CSARDDLTGELFF
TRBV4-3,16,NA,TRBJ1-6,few,TGCGCCAGCAGCCAAGAGTGGGGGGGCATGAATTCACCCCTCCACTTT,CASSQEWGGMNSPLHF
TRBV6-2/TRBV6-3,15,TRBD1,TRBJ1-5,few,TGTGCCAGCAGTTACTCGACAGGGGGCGGAGAGCCCCAGCATTTT,CASSYSTGGGEPQHF
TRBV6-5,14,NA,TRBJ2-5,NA,TGTGCCAGCAGTTACTTCGCAGGCCAAGAGACCCAGTACTTC,CASSYFAGQETQYF
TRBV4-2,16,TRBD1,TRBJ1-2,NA,TGTGCCAGCAGCCAGGCCTCTGGACAGGGGGACGATGGCTACACCTTC,CASSQASGQGDDGYTF
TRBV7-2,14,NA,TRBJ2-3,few,TGTGCCAGCAGCGGGGGAATCAGCACAGATACGCAGTATTTT,CASSGGISTDTQYF
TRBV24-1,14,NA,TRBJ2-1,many,TGTGCCACCAGTGTTCCCCCGGACCACAATGAGCAGTTCTTC,CATSVPPDHNEQFF
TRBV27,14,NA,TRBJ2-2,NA,TGTGCCAGCAGTAAGGGGTCCGATACCGGGGAGCTGTTTTTT,CASSKGSDTGELFF
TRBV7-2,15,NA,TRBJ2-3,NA,TGTGCCAGCAGTTTCACTCGGGGCACCACAGATACGCAGTATTTT,CASSFTRGTTDTQYF
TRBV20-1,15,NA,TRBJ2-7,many,TGCAGTGCTAGAGCTCCGGAGGCAGTGACCGTCGAGCAGTACTTC,CSARAPEAVTVEQYF
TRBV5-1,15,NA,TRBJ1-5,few,TGCGCCAGCAGCCCCGTGGACCCCCAATCTCAGCCCCAGCATTTT,CASSPVDPQSQPQHF
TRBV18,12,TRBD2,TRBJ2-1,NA,TGTGCCAGCTCACGTAGCGGGAGTTTTCAGTTCTTC,CASSRSGSFQFF
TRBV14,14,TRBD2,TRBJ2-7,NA,TGTGCCAGCAGCCAAACGGGACTAGCCGTCGAGCAGTACTTC,CASSQTGLAVEQYF
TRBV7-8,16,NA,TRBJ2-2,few,TGTGCCAGCAGCCCCAGGCAGGCTTCGAACACCGGGGAGCTGTTTTTT,CASSPRQASNTGELFF
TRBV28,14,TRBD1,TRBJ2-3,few,TGTGCCAGCTACGGGACAGGGGGTCTAAGAACGCAGTATTTT,CASYGTGGLRTQYF
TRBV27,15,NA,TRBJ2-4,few,TGTGCCAGCAGTCTGGGCCAAGGGTGGGGAAACATTCAGTACTTC,CASSLGQGWGNIQYF
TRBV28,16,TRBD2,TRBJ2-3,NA,TGTGCCAGCAGACCAGCGGGGCTACGGGGCACAGATACGCAGTATTTT,CASRPAGLRGTDTQYF
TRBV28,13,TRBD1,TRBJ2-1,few,TGTGCCAGCAGGCCACAGGGGTACAATGAGCAGTTCTTC,CASRPQGYNEQFF
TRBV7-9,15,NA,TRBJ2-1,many,TGTGCCAGCAGCCTACGGACTACCGGGGGCAATGAGCAGTTCTTC,CASSLRTTGGNEQFF
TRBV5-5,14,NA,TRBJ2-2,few,TGTGCCACCTCAGTGGCGGGAAACACCGGGGAGCTGTTTTTT,CATSVAGNTGELFF